This TCR beta chain was sequenced for a study of blood T cell repertoires in COVID-19. The CDR3 runs 14 residues. Germline V CDR1 and CDR2: SGHAT, FQNNGV. The ends were cut back, 0 bases at V and 7 bases at J, with 10 bases in the middle. Participants' own reports of clinical history determined their cohort assignment. TCRdb's copy holds only in-frame clones and misses some; the assay was immunoSEQ multiplex PCR. The sample lists 200,000 to 300,000 clones; around nine tenths were seen once. The genes are TRBV11-2 and TRBJ2-1; maybe TRBD2 (6 bases). The origin of this receptor is a woman aged 18-29 years who had recovered from COVID-19. The sample taken for sequencing was PBMCs or T cells enriched from blood (not recorded which). The CDR3 loop reads CASSLEFGGNEQFF. The DNA for the CDR3 is TGTGCCAGCAGCTTAGAGTTCGGGGGAAATGAGCAGTTCTTC.